The present TCR beta chain was sequenced within a study of cytomegalovirus exposure and HLA in healthy donors. A multiplex PCR was run with 60 Vbeta primers and 13 Jbeta primers. Some clones are missing from TCRdb's copy, which holds only in-frame ones; the method was immunoSEQ multiplex PCR. This table has approximately 190,000 clones, about 80% appearing once. Germline V gene lookup returns CDR1 MNHNY and CDR2 SVGAGI (reference sequence). Trimming removed 0 bases from V and 7 bases from J, with 9 bases in between. The CDR3 is 13 amino acids. Sequencing was done on a sample of PBMCs. This TCR derives from a woman in her 30s in good health and CMV-seropositive. This rearrangement joins TRBV6-6 to TRBJ1-2; D is possibly TRBD1 (5 bases). This chain's CDR3 is CASSYSPGFGYTF. The CDR3 DNA reads as TGTGCCAGCAGTTACTCGCCAGGGTTTGGCTACACCTTC.